The present entry profiles one T cell receptor beta chain with its context. Its antigen is as yet unknown. The CDR3 spans 13 residues. The germline V gene has CDR1 SGHVS and CDR2 FQNEAQ. V was pared by 3 bases and J by 6 bases, with 2 bases of the junction left unmatched. This record belongs to a study of OX40 agonist ivuxolimab in advanced cancers. Looking at the study overall: Ivuxolimab is a fully human IgG2 antibody that activates OX40 (CD134). Study-level findings and limits: The CD4+ and CD8+ T cells in the blood had expanded clonally by week 6 at 0.1 to 3.0 mg/kg. Low clonal expansion, among the lowest seen, marked partial responders at 0.1-3.0 mg/kg.

Measured with immunoSEQ multiplex PCR; TCRdb has only the in-frame clones, and not every one. The sample lists about 33,000 clones; roughly 84% were seen once. This material consisted of CD4+ or CD8+ T cells sorted from blood, taken in a trial of the OX40 agonist ivuxolimab. The TCR comes from an adult with an advanced solid tumor such as melanoma, head and neck, liver or kidney cancer. V usage is TRBV7-8 and J usage is TRBJ2-1; 7 positions match TRBD1. The chain's CDR3 is CASSFPGGNEQFF. Written as DNA, the CDR3 is TGTGCCAGCAGCTTCCCAGGGGGCAATGAGCAGTTCTTC.